The 5 T cell receptor beta chains below were found in one sample sequenced in a study of blood T cell repertoires in COVID-19. The method was immunoSEQ multiplex PCR; TCRdb's version includes in-frame clones alone and lacks a portion of them. The sample holds about 64,000 clones, around 85% seen once. The sample taken for sequencing was peripheral blood. The receptors come from a human donor in a cohort sampled during active COVID-19.

This clone was seen a few times. The chain recombines TRBV10-2 with TRBJ2-7; D is perhaps TRBD2 (5 bases). Looked up from germline, CDR1 is WSHSY and CDR2 is SAAADI. Trimming pared 2 bases from V and 1 base from J, leaving 12 bases between. CDR3 size: 15 residues. For the CDR3, the DNA is TGCGCCAGCAGTGAGCGCGGGCTGAAATCCTACGAGCAGTACTTC. Translating it yields CASSERGLKSYEQYF.

The CDR3 sequence is CASSLDLAGFNEQFF. The CDR3 region has the DNA TGTGCCAGCAGCTTGGATCTAGCGGGATTCAATGAGCAGTTCTTC. This chain uses TRBV5-4 with TRBJ2-1; 9 bases map to TRBD2. CDR3 length: 15 residues. Germline V CDR1 and CDR2: SGHNT, YYREEE (reference sequence). With 0 bases clipped from V and 6 bases from J, the junction kept 4 bases outside the gene matches.

V usage is TRBV27 and J usage is TRBJ1-6, with a tentative D call TRBD1 (5 bases). The CDR3 is 15 amino acids. Looked up from germline, CDR1 is MNHEY and CDR2 is SMNVEV (reference sequence). V gave up 5 bases and J gave up 13 bases, with 21 bases separating them. The CDR3 reads CASSRGPRVSSPLHF. The DNA of the CDR3 is TGTGCCAGCAGTCGAGGTCCCAGGGTGTCTTCTCCCCTCCACTTT.

The rearrangement links TRBV6-5 to TRBJ1-4, with 11 bases lining up with TRBD1. The germline gives CDR1 MNHEY, CDR2 SVGAGI. Unmatched junction bases numbered 3, after V lost 5 bases and J lost 4 bases. This CDR3 region has 15 residues. The CDR3 coding sequence is TGTGCCAGCAGTCGGACAGGGGGCGTTAATGAAAAACTGTTTTTT. This codes for CASSRTGGVNEKLFF.

V and J are TRBV6-2 or TRBV6-3 and TRBJ1-5; 7 bases are a match to TRBD1. CDR1 MNHEY and CDR2 SVGEGT come from the germline V gene. This CDR3 comprises 18 residues. The trim removed 3 bases at V and 2 bases at J, leaving 13 bases unmatched. The CDR3 is CASSYRGRDGGGNQPQHF. The CDR3 DNA is TGTGCCAGCAGTTATAGGGGGCGCGACGGAGGAGGCAATCAGCCCCAGCATTTT.